The source of this TCR beta chain is a study of OX40 agonist ivuxolimab in advanced cancers. The wider study: The patients got ivuxolimab, which is an agonistic anti-OX40 (CD134) antibody. Patients undergoing dose escalation presented with hepatocellular carcinoma, melanoma, renal cell or head and neck cancer.

A remark on this clone: One end of the junction fails to match germline, which may point to a read error.

The repertoire was sequenced with immunoSEQ multiplex PCR; TCRdb's copy has only in-frame clones and lacks some. The sample lists tens of thousands of clones, about 91% occurring once. Per the germline V gene, CDR1 is MGHDK and CDR2 is SYGVNS. The CDR3 spans 13 residues. This receptor was identified in an adult with an advanced solid tumor such as melanoma, head and neck, liver or kidney cancer. Sequencing used CD4+ or CD8+ T cells sorted from blood, obtained in a trial of the OX40 agonist ivuxolimab. The genes are TRBV25-1 and TRBJ1-1; the D is unclear. For the CDR3, the DNA is TGTGCCAGCAGGGACTTCCAGAACACTGAAACTTTCTTT. Encoded protein: CASRDFQNTETFF.